The entry below gives a single T cell receptor beta chain sequence along with its context. The antigen is not known. Specified time point: patch test 3, about 24 weeks after DPC sensitization. Treatment of the sample: therapeutic diphenylcyclopropenone sensitization with weekly scalp DPC. Germline trimming cut 4 bases from V and 2 bases from J; bases unmatched to any gene: 11. The CDR3 spans 17 residues. This specimen belongs to a study of human T cells and chemical hapten exposure. Study-level results: Expanded TCRs clustered into significantly more large CDR3 similarity groups than controls, the analysis revealed.

TCRdb recomputed calls from the RACE reads with MiXCR, one row per CDR3 protein. The data show about 190,000 distinct CDR3 sequences, with 24% seen just once and roughly 2.3% held by the top ten. This receptor was taken from a woman aged 40 to 50 with alopecia areata. Some clones in this sample may be carry-over from other donors' samples. Specimen: whole blood, collected in connection with sensitization to the hapten diphenylcyclopropenone (DPC). This rearrangement joins TRBV5-3 to TRBJ2-1; 8 nucleotides match TRBD2. TRBV5-3 is an ORF; its function is uncertain. The CDR3 DNA reads TGTGCCAGAAGCCCCACCCTCACTAGCGGTACCTACAATGAGCAGTTCTTC. Translation: CARSPTLTSGTYNEQFF.